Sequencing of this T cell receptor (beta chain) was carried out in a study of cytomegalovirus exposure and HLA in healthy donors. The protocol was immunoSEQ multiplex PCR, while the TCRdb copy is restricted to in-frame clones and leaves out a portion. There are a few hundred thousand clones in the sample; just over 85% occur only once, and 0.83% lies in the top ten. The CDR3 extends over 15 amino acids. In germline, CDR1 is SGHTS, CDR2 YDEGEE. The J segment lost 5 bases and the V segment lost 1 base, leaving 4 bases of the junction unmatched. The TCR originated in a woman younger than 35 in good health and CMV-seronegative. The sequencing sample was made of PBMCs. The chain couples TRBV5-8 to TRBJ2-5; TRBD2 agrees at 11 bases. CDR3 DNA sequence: TGTGCCAGCAGCTTGACTAGCGGGAGAGGGGAGACCCAGTACTTC. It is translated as CASSLTSGRGETQYF.